The rows below give T cell receptor beta chains drawn from one sample of a study of identical twins. TCRdb redid the calling of the 5' RACE reads with MiXCR, one entry per CDR3 protein. The sample has 400,000 to 650,000 distinct CDR3 sequences, about 20% seen once. These data are also associated with another study on T cells expressing NK-cell markers.

The sequenced sample consisted of CD4+ T cells sorted from blood. These TCRs come from a woman aged 18-29 years in good health. Both conserved end residues are part of each CDR3. The D gene is left open where the match is weak.

J gene | D gene | V gene | CDR3 protein
TRBJ2-5 | NA | TRBV9 | CASSGGVSGQETQYF
TRBJ2-3 | TRBD2 | TRBV5-1 | CASSLLAGGPDTQYF
TRBJ2-7 | TRBD1 | TRBV19 | CASSPRDRPYEQYF
TRBJ2-7 | NA | TRBV4-3 | CASSQDLGAGGFEEQYF
TRBJ1-1 | NA | TRBV6-5 | CASSYLTGPSEAFF
TRBJ2-3 | NA | TRBV10-3 | CASRGAAADTQYF
TRBJ2-7 | TRBD1 | TRBV18 | CASSGDSSYEQYF
TRBJ2-7 | NA | TRBV20-1 | CSATVTHEQYF
TRBJ2-7 | NA | TRBV5-1 | CASSLSHRGYEQYF
TRBJ2-7 | NA | TRBV7-2 | CASSLAGVEYF
TRBJ2-3 | NA | TRBV10-2 | CASSDTTDTQYF
TRBJ2-3 | NA | TRBV6-1 | CASSPSSFGGRDTQYF
TRBJ1-1 | NA | TRBV9 | CASSVDSRAKAFF
TRBJ2-3 | NA | TRBV6-1 | CASFRDTQDTQYF
TRBJ2-3 | NA | TRBV11-2 | CASSLARVGSTDTQYF
TRBJ2-1 | TRBD2 | TRBV12-3/TRBV12-4 | CAIRTRSYNEQFF
TRBJ2-1 | NA | TRBV2 | CASSDQRAYNEQFF
TRBJ1-1 | NA | TRBV6-5 | CASSYLGGAFF
TRBJ1-5 | TRBD1 | TRBV5-5 | CASSPGQGFNQPQHF
TRBJ2-3 | NA | TRBV6-5 | CASSYSRGGNGGDTQYF
TRBJ1-6 | NA | TRBV4-1 | CASSQPPAANSPLHF
TRBJ2-1 | NA | TRBV20-1 | CSARGDSGGSYNEQFF
TRBJ1-2 | NA | TRBV20-1 | CSAVQNTASYGYTF
TRBJ2-1 | NA | TRBV5-6 | CASSVSGTAYNEQFF
TRBJ1-1 | NA | TRBV15 | CATSRDGQREAFF
TRBJ2-1 | TRBD2 | TRBV4-1 | CASSQLAGVWNEQFF
TRBJ1-6 | NA | TRBV7-2 | CASSLVLGQGGSPLHF
TRBJ1-6 | TRBD1 | TRBV7-9 | CASRGQENSPLHF
TRBJ2-5 | NA | TRBV7-7 | CASSRSGTRRETQYF